The 25 T cell receptor beta chains below all came from one sample that was sequenced in a study of PD-1 blockade in classical Hodgkin lymphoma (dated by TCRdb to 2020 to 2022). The library was produced with the immunoSEQ multiplex PCR assay. The clones in this table, taken by TCRdb from immuneACCESS, are in-frame only. Not every clone is retained; where verified, under half of the shortfall comes from an unresolved V gene, and the cause of the rest is unknown. The sample contains 25,000 to 35,000 clones, roughly two thirds of them found a single time. The ten largest clones add up to 13% to 15% of the sample. This specimen's time point label, interpreted: cycle 2 day 1 (C2D1) of nivolumab. Every trial patient had relapsed following autologous stem cell transplantation, and prior brentuximab vedotin exposure was what differed among cohorts A, B and C. This sample comprised peripheral blood mononuclear cells (PBMCs), obtained before the second cycle of nivolumab. The receptors here all came from a human donor with classical Hodgkin lymphoma.

This clone was seen more than once but under ten times. This chain uses TRBV14 with TRBJ1-2; no firm D call. The CDR3 sequence is 15 residues long. Per germline, CDR1 SGHDN and CDR2 FVKESK. V was trimmed by 0 bases and J by 8 bases, leaving 16 bases between them. The CDR3 region has the DNA TGTGCCAGCAGCCAAGATCACTTGACGGGGAAAGGCTACACCTTC. Translated, it gives CASSQDHLTGKGYTF.

This clone was counted a few times. The chain joins TRBV5-1 to TRBJ1-5; no clear D. This CDR3 region has 13 residues. Trimming took 8 bases from V and 7 from J, leaving 16 bases between them. The germline gives CDR1 SGHRS, CDR2 YFSETQ. Here the CDR3 reads CASHAGPEQPQHF. The DNA for the CDR3 is TGCGCCAGTCATGCAGGTCCGGAGCAGCCCCAGCATTTT.

This clone came up a few times. Since a much larger clone is just one base distant, this may be a read error. Other DNA sequences within the sample encode an identical CDR3. The chain is built from TRBV5-1 and TRBJ2-5; 7 nucleotides match TRBD1. The trim removed 0 bases at V and 5 bases at J, leaving 4 bases unmatched. Germline CDR1 and CDR2: SGHRS and YFSETQ. The CDR3 extends over 14 amino acids. The CDR3 is CASSLATGVETQYF. In DNA form, the CDR3 reads TGCGCCAGCAGCTTGGCTACAGGGGTGGAGACCCAGTACTTC.

In its sample, this clone was seen a few times. The gene calls are TRBV28 and TRBJ1-2; 11 positions agree with TRBD1. This CDR3 comprises 11 residues. Germline CDR1 is MDHEN and CDR2 is SYDVKM. V trimming: 8 bases; J trimming: 7 bases; junction bases outside the gene matches: 0. The CDR3 sequence is CASGQGAGYTF. The CDR3 bases are TGTGCCAGCGGACAGGGGGCTGGCTACACCTTC.

The J gene is TRBJ1-5, the V gene TRBV2, with D tentatively TRBD1 (5 bases). V lost 9 bases to trimming and J lost 7 bases, with 25 bases between them. The CDR3 sequence is 16 residues long. Germline loops: CDR1 SNHLY, CDR2 FYNNEI. The CDR3 loop is CASAVSRQGSGQPQHF. The CDR3 nucleotides read TGTGCCAGTGCCGTATCCCGCCAGGGATCAGGCCAGCCCCAGCATTTT. The full variable domain, rest sourced from reference TRBV2 and TRBJ1-5, is EPEVTQTPSHQVTQMGQEVILRCVPISNHLYFYWYRQILGQKVEFLVSFYNNEISEKSEIFDDQFSVERPDGSNFTLKIRSTKLEDSAMYFCASAVSRQGSGQPQHFGDGTRLSIL.

This clone was detected once. The CDR3, as DNA: TGCGCCAGCAGCTCGAGTCTCTCCCCGCGACGGAATAGCAATCAGCCCCAGCATTTT. This encodes CASSSSLSPRRNSNQPQHF. This chain links TRBV5-1 with TRBJ1-5; unclear D gene. V gave up 3 bases and J gave up 0 bases, with 22 bases separating them. The CDR3 covers 19 residues. Germline CDR1 reads SGHRS; CDR2 reads YFSETQ.

In DNA form, the CDR3 reads TGTGCCACCAGCAGAGTTCTAGAGTACAATGAGCAGTTCTTC. Protein sequence: CATSRVLEYNEQFF. The chain has TRBV15 and TRBJ2-1, with D unresolved. The CDR3 covers 14 residues. With 1 base removed from V and 4 bases from J, the gap between germline ends came to 8 bases. The germline V gene encodes CDR1 LNHNV and CDR2 YYDKDF (reference sequence).

V usage is TRBV2 and J usage is TRBJ1-3; possibly TRBD1 for D (5 bases). This CDR3 contains 14 residues. V was pared by 6 bases and J by 0 bases, with 9 bases between. From germline, CDR1 is SNHLY and CDR2 FYNNEI. The CDR3 sequence is CASRADSSGNTIYF. CDR3 nucleotides: TGTGCCAGCAGGGCCGACAGCTCTGGAAACACCATATATTTT. Supplemented by reference TRBV2 and TRBJ1-3, the full variable domain reads EPEVTQTPSHQVTQMGQEVILRCVPISNHLYFYWYRQILGQKVEFLVSFYNNEISEKSEIFDDQFSVERPDGSNFTLKIRSTKLEDSAMYFCASRADSSGNTIYFGEGSWLTVV.

This clone was recorded once. V and J are TRBV4-2 and TRBJ2-5; D may be TRBD2 (6 bases). There are 13 residues in the CDR3. V was clipped by 2 bases and J by 5 bases, with 9 bases between them. From germline, CDR1 is LGHNA and CDR2 YNFKEQ. The CDR3 DNA follows: TGTGCCAGCAGCCAATCCCGGGGGGAGACCCAGTACTTC. This gives the protein CASSQSRGETQYF.

J is TRBJ2-2 and V is TRBV2, with D perhaps TRBD2 (5 bases). The CDR3 is 13 residues long. With 10 bases removed from V and 7 bases from J, the gap between germline ends came to 16 bases. Germline V gene sequence: CDR1 SNHLY, CDR2 FYNNEI. In nucleotides, the CDR3 is TGTGCCACCCAGCCCGGGGTCAACGGGGAGCTGTTTTTT. Its protein is CATQPGVNGELFF.

By proportion, this clone is medium-sized. V usage is TRBV5-4 and J usage is TRBJ1-4; D is uncertain. The ends were cut back, 0 bases at V and 3 bases at J, with 9 bases in the middle. The germline CDR1 and CDR2 sequences are SGHNT and YYREEE (reference sequence). This CDR3 has 15 residues. This CDR3 is CASSLVAGANEKLFF. The DNA of the CDR3 is TGTGCCAGCAGCTTGGTAGCCGGGGCTAATGAAAAACTGTTTTTT.

The chain recombines TRBV6-6 with TRBJ2-1; 10 nucleotides align to TRBD2. Trimming cost V 2 bases and J 8 bases; bases outside gene matches: 9. The germline gives CDR1 MNHNY, CDR2 SVGAGI (reference sequence). The CDR3 covers 16 residues. CDR3 protein: CASSYSGLAGVDEQFF. CDR3 DNA: TGTGCCAGCAGTTACAGCGGCCTAGCGGGGGTCGATGAGCAGTTCTTC.

This chain joins TRBV7-6 and TRBJ1-1; no reliable D call. The CDR3 has 13 amino acids. The germline V gene has CDR1 SGHVS and CDR2 FNYEAQ. Trimming removed 8 bases at V and 0 bases at J, with 10 bases between. Here the CDR3 DNA reads TGTGCCAGCGGTCGAGGTTTGAACACTGAAGCTTTCTTT. This gives the protein CASGRGLNTEAFF. Using reference TRBV7-6 and TRBJ1-1 for the parts outside the CDR3, the full variable domain is GAGVSQSPRYKVTKRGQDVALRCDPISGHVSLYWYRQALGQGPEFLTYFNYEAQQDKSGLPNDRFSAERPEGSISTLTIQRTEQRDSAMYRCASGRGLNTEAFFGQGTRLTVV.

This rearrangement joins TRBV30 to TRBJ1-2; D is unclear. Germline V gives CDR1 GTSNPN, CDR2 SVGIG (reference sequence). CDR3 length: 11 residues. The ends were cut back, 0 bases at V and 6 bases at J, with 5 bases in the middle. CDR3 nucleotides: TGTGCCTGGAGTGTAAGGCATGGCTACACCTTC. Amino acids: CAWSVRHGYTF.

This chain links TRBV28 with TRBJ2-1, with 9 nucleotides matching TRBD2. Germline assignment: CDR1 MDHEN and CDR2 SYDVKM. The V gene end was trimmed by 6 bases and the J gene end by 6 bases; junction bases not matched to a gene: 12. This CDR3 is 16 amino acids long. The chain's CDR3 is CASSPILAGYSNEQFF. The CDR3 DNA sequence: TGTGCCAGCAGCCCTATCCTAGCGGGGTACTCCAATGAGCAGTTCTTC.

The chain is built from TRBV6-6 and TRBJ2-7, with 9 bases fitting TRBD1. After removal of 6 bases from V and 5 bases from J, the junction contained 8 bases not matched to a gene. The germline V gene has CDR1 MNHNY and CDR2 SVGAGI (reference sequence). This CDR3 has 14 residues. The CDR3 spells CASSRDRASNEQYF. The CDR3 DNA reads as TGTGCCAGCAGCCGGGACAGGGCTTCCAACGAGCAGTACTTC.

The chain combines TRBV7-6 with TRBJ1-2; TRBD1 matches 8 bases. The germline gives CDR1 SGHVS, CDR2 FNYEAQ. This CDR3 region has 13 residues. The V and J ends lost 4 bases and 7 bases, in that order; junction bases with no gene match: 5. CDR3 sequence: CASSYQGAAGYTF. The CDR3 coding sequence is TGTGCCAGCAGCTACCAGGGGGCTGCTGGCTACACCTTC.

This clone turned up a few times. This chain links TRBV7-8 with TRBJ2-1; tentatively, D is TRBD1 (6 bases). V shed 3 bases and J shed 1 base, with 16 bases lying between them. Germline V gene sequence: CDR1 SGHVS, CDR2 FQNEAQ. The CDR3 totals 17 residues. The CDR3 nucleotides are TGTGCCAGCAGCTTTGTATCAGGGGCTGGGTCCTACAATGAGCAGTTCTTC. This translates into CASSFVSGAGSYNEQFF.

In its sample, this clone was seen a few times. The rearrangement uses TRBV7-3 and TRBJ1-1, with a possible D match to TRBD1 (6 bases). This CDR3 has 13 residues. Germline CDR1 and CDR2: SGHTA and FQGTGA. V lost 5 bases, J lost 4 bases, and 11 bases lay in between. CDR3 loop: CASSTDSRTEAFF. The DNA of the CDR3 is TGTGCCAGCAGCACGGACAGTCGCACTGAAGCTTTCTTT.

The rearrangement joins TRBV5-4 to TRBJ1-2; 9 bases agree with TRBD1. J was trimmed by 5 bases and V by 4 bases; bases with no gene match: 3. This CDR3 comprises 13 residues. Per the germline V gene, CDR1 is SGHNT and CDR2 is YYREEE (reference sequence). The chain's CDR3 is CASSPTGGYGYTF. The CDR3 coding sequence is TGTGCCAGCAGCCCGACAGGGGGTTATGGCTACACCTTC.

The gene calls are TRBV29-1 and TRBJ2-3; no reliable D call. V was pared by 5 bases and J by 0 bases, with 9 bases between. The CDR3 totals 13 residues. In germline, CDR1 is SQVTM, CDR2 ANQGSEA. The CDR3 bases are TGCAGCGTTCTTGTGGCCAGCACAGATACGCAGTATTTT. It encodes CSVLVASTDTQYF.

The rearrangement links TRBV6-1 to TRBJ2-5; no definite D call. The CDR3 sequence is 11 residues long. In germline, CDR1 is MNHNS, CDR2 SASEGT. V was shortened by 5 bases and J by 5 bases, with 6 bases between the two germline ends. Here the CDR3 reads CASSLGETQYF. In DNA, the CDR3 is TGTGCCAGCAGTTTGGGGGAGACCCAGTACTTC.

The chain is built from TRBV4-1 and TRBJ2-3, with TRBD2 matching 9 bases. The CDR3 contains 17 residues. Germline values: CDR1 MGHRA, CDR2 YSYEKL. Trimming at V came to 4 bases and at J to 1 base, leaving 9 bases not matched to a gene. Here the CDR3 reads CASSPGTSYFRTDTQYF. In DNA form, the CDR3 reads TGCGCCAGCAGCCCGGGGACTAGCTACTTTCGCACAGATACGCAGTATTTT.

The chain has TRBV28 and TRBJ1-1, with TRBD1 matching over 7 bases. The CDR3 totals 14 residues. V lost 6 bases, J lost 4 bases, and 8 bases stayed unmatched. Per the germline V gene, CDR1 is MDHEN and CDR2 is SYDVKM. CDR3 in amino acids: CASSMTGLVTEAFF. The CDR3 DNA follows: TGTGCCAGCAGCATGACAGGGTTGGTCACTGAAGCTTTCTTT.

This clone was recorded many times. The chain joins TRBV5-5 to TRBJ2-5, with no clear D. The germline gives CDR1 SGHKS, CDR2 YYEKEE (reference sequence). The CDR3 length is 14 residues. Trimming removed 0 bases from V and 1 base from J, with 7 bases in between. The CDR3 DNA reads as TGTGCCAGCAGCTTGGATCTCGCCCAAGAGACCCAGTACTTC. It encodes CASSLDLAQETQYF.